The 3 T cell receptor beta chains given below trace back to one sample, sequenced in a study of early T cells in non-severe SARS-CoV-2 infection. A single record per CDR3 protein comes from TCRdb applying MiXCR to the 5' RACE reads. The table includes 90,000 to 120,000 distinct CDR3 sequences, around an eighth detected once. The source material was whole blood. The receptors shown here come from an adult who was a healthcare worker with PCR-confirmed SARS-CoV-2 infection or an uninfected control (not recorded which).

This clonotype was counted only a few times. The genes are TRBV7-9 and TRBJ2-7; D perhaps matches TRBD1 (6 bases). Trimming left V 1 base short and J 0 bases short, with 10 bases between. From germline, CDR1 is SEHNR and CDR2 FQNEAQ (reference sequence). The CDR3 extends over 15 amino acids. The CDR3 bases are TGTGCCAGCAGCTTAGTACACAGGGACTCCTACGAGCAGTACTTC. It translates to CASSLVHRDSYEQYF. The full variable domain, with the rest looked up from reference TRBV7-9 and TRBJ2-7, is DTGVSQNPRHKITKRGQNVTFRCDPISEHNRLYWYRQTLGQGPEFLTYFQNEAQLEKSRLLSDRFSAERPKGSFSTLEIQRTEQGDSAMYLCASSLVHRDSYEQYFGPGTRLTVT.

This clonotype was seen only a few times. The chain uses TRBV11-2 and TRBJ2-7; 7 bases fit TRBD1. The CDR3 contains 15 residues. Germline loops: CDR1 SGHAT, CDR2 FQNNGV. V trimming: 1 base; J trimming: 2 bases; junction bases outside the gene matches: 5. CDR3 sequence reads: CASSLGGGRAYEQYF. DNA of the CDR3: TGTGCCAGCAGCTTAGGAGGGGGCAGGGCCTACGAGCAGTACTTC.

This chain joins TRBV6-5 and TRBJ1-4; D is unresolved. This CDR3 comprises 14 residues. V lost 6 bases to trimming and J lost 7 bases, with 15 bases between them. Germline lookup yields CDR1 MNHEY and CDR2 SVGAGI. This CDR3 is CASRDGLEGEKLFF. Here the CDR3 DNA reads TGTGCCAGCAGGGACGGACTTGAGGGTGAAAAACTGTTTTTT.